This T cell receptor beta chain was obtained from a study of blood T cell repertoires in COVID-19. The V and J ends lost 5 bases and 3 bases respectively, with 10 bases between them. The CDR3 spans 13 residues. The V gene's germline CDR1 is SGHTA and CDR2 FQGTGA. TCRdb's table, derived via immunoSEQ multiplex PCR, lists solely in-frame clones and lacks some. The repertoire holds about 82,000 clones, with just under 85% as singletons. This TCR derives from a man at least 80 years old with active or convalescent COVID-19. The sequenced sample consisted of peripheral blood. The chain is built from TRBV7-3 and TRBJ1-1; no clear D. DNA for the CDR3: TGTGCCAGCAGCGCCGGGGTAGACACTGAAGCTTTCTTT. As protein: CASSAGVDTEAFF.